One sample yielded the 11 T cell receptor beta chains listed below, sequenced in a study of CD8 T cells in ankylosing spondylitis. Study observations and caveats: Apparently characteristic of ankylosing spondylitis blood was a TCR beta motif (about 8 highly homologous variants).

Their cognate antigens are unknown. Each CDR3 protein is one row after TCRdb ran MiXCR on the 5' RACE reads. The data hold about 750,000 distinct CDR3 sequences, with about 20% observed a single time. Sequenced material: blood, either unsorted or a sorted T cell fraction (not recorded which). These receptors all stem from a male donor with ankylosing spondylitis.

This chain connects TRBV20-1 to TRBJ2-1; 12 bases fit TRBD1. This CDR3 comprises 14 residues. With 6 bases clipped from V and 7 bases from J, the junction kept 7 bases outside the gene matches. CDR1 is DFQATT, CDR2 SNEGSKA, per germline (reference sequence). The CDR3 bases are TGCAGTGCGCAGGGACAGGGGGCTGGAAATGAGCAGTTCTTC. This codes for CSAQGQGAGNEQFF.

This clonotype was observed at least ten times. This rearrangement joins TRBV27 to TRBJ2-7; D is possibly TRBD1 or TRBD2 (6 bases each). Deletions cut 2 bases from V and 1 base from J, with 21 bases between. The germline gives CDR1 MNHEY, CDR2 SMNVEV (reference sequence). The CDR3 sequence is 18 residues long. Here the CDR3 reads CASSLQGKSGGGSYEQYF. The CDR3 DNA follows: TGTGCCAGCAGTTTACAGGGGAAGTCTGGAGGGGGATCCTACGAGCAGTACTTC.

The chain is built from TRBV20-1 and TRBJ2-4, with a possible D match to TRBD2 (5 bases). The CDR3 extends over 14 amino acids. V lost 5 bases and J lost 0, with 11 bases in between. Germline values: CDR1 DFQATT, CDR2 SNEGSKA (reference sequence). CDR3 nucleotide sequence: TGCAGTGCTTTCAGCGGTTTAGCCAAAAACATTCAGTACTTC. This encodes CSAFSGLAKNIQYF.

The chain uses TRBV20-1 and TRBJ2-1, with 11 bases fitting TRBD2. The V gene end was trimmed by 5 bases and the J gene end by 1 base; junction bases not matched to a gene: 7. This CDR3 spans 16 amino acids. Germline V gene sequence: CDR1 DFQATT, CDR2 SNEGSKA (reference sequence). The CDR3 nucleotides are TGCAGTGCTGATGGGACTAGCGGAATTTCCTACAATGAGCAGTTCTTC. Translating it yields CSADGTSGISYNEQFF.

This clonotype turned up a few times. This chain uses TRBV24-1 with TRBJ2-1, with D possibly TRBD2 on 6 matching bases. The ends were cut back, 5 bases at V and 2 bases at J, with 12 bases in the middle. Germline CDR1 and CDR2: KGHDR and SFDVKD. The CDR3 has 15 amino acids. The DNA for the CDR3 is TGTGCCACCAGTGTCCAAGCGGGCACCTACAATGAGCAGTTCTTC. Translated: CATSVQAGTYNEQFF.

The table lists this clonotype with a few counts. The chain recombines TRBV5-1 with TRBJ1-1; unclear D gene. This CDR3 comprises 16 residues. Trimming cost V 0 bases and J 4 bases, with 16 bases left between them. Germline CDR1 reads SGHRS; CDR2 reads YFSETQ. DNA of the CDR3: TGCGCCAGCAGCTTGGCCAAGGAACGGTCAAGCACTGAAGCTTTCTTT. Protein sequence: CASSLAKERSSTEAFF.

The V call is TRBV19, the J call TRBJ2-5, with a weak D call TRBD1 (5 bases). The CDR3 has 15 amino acids. The germline gives CDR1 LNHDA, CDR2 SQIVND (reference sequence). The germline V and J ends were trimmed by 6 bases and 5 bases, with 19 bases remaining between them. The chain's CDR3 is CASRARPGHQETQYF. The CDR3 DNA reads TGTGCCAGTAGAGCCCGGCCAGGGCATCAGGAGACCCAGTACTTC. Full variable domain (outside the CDR3, taken from reference TRBV19 and TRBJ2-5): DGGITQSPKYLFRKEGQNVTLSCEQNLNHDAMYWYRQDPGQGLRLIYYSQIVNDFQKGDIAEGYSVSREKKESFPLTVTSAQKNPTAFYLCASRARPGHQETQYFGPGTRLLVL.

This chain uses TRBV5-1 with TRBJ2-1; possibly TRBD2 for D (6 bases). The germline V and J ends were trimmed by 4 bases and 6 bases, with 17 bases remaining between them. Germline V gives CDR1 SGHRS, CDR2 YFSETQ. The CDR3 is 15 amino acids. The CDR3 DNA reads as TGCGCCAGCAGCCCAGAAGACGGGACTCCCAATGAGCAGTTCTTC. Translation: CASSPEDGTPNEQFF.

Written as DNA, the CDR3 is TGTGCCCCCCTCCGGACTGGAAACACAGATACGCAGTATTTT. Its protein is CAPLRTGNTDTQYF. This chain links TRBV5-4 with TRBJ2-3; tentatively, D is TRBD2 (5 bases). This CDR3 comprises 14 residues. Germline V gene sequence: CDR1 SGHNT, CDR2 YYREEE (reference sequence). V shed 10 bases and J shed 2 bases, with 17 bases lying between them.

This clonotype was counted ten times or more. The chain is built from TRBV7-2 and TRBJ2-3; D uncertain. V lost 1 base to trimming and J lost 2 bases, with 10 bases between them. Per germline, CDR1 SGHTA and CDR2 FQGNSA. The CDR3 consists of 15 residues. The CDR3 DNA is TGTGCCAGCAGCTTAGGACTCCTGTCCACAGATACGCAGTATTTT. Its protein product is CASSLGLLSTDTQYF.

The J gene is TRBJ1-1, the V gene TRBV20-1; D is perhaps TRBD1 (6 bases). V was pared by 3 bases and J by 0 bases, with 14 bases between. Germline V lookup: CDR1 DFQATT, CDR2 SNEGSKA (reference sequence). The CDR3 has 15 amino acids. CDR3 DNA sequence: TGCAGTGCTAGGGCCCCGGGGGGCATGAACACTGAAGCTTTCTTT. Protein: CSARAPGGMNTEAFF.